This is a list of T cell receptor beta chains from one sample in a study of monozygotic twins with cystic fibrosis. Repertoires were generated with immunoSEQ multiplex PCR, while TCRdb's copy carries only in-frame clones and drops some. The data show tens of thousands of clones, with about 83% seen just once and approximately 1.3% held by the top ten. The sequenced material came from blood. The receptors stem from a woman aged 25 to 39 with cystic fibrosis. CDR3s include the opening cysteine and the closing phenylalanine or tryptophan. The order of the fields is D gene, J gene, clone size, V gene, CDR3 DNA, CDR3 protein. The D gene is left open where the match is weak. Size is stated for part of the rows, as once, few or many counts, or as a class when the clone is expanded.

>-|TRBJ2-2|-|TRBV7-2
TGTGCCAGCAGCTTTGACTCACAGCGGCTGTTTTTT
CASSFDSQRLFF
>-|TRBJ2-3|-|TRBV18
TGTGCCAGCTCACCACCGGGCACAGATACGCAGTATTTT
CASSPPGTDTQYF
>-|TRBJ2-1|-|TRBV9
TGTGCCAGCAGCGTAGCCTATACCTACAATGAGCAGTTCTTC
CASSVAYTYNEQFF
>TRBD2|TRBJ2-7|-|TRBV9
TGTGCCAGCAGCGCGGGGGGGGACCACTCCTACGAGCAGTACTTC
CASSAGGDHSYEQYF
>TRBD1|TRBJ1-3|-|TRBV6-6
TGTGCCAGCAGTTACTCTCAGGGGGATCCTGGAAACACCATATATTTT
CASSYSQGDPGNTIYF
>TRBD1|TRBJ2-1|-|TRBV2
TGTGCCAGCAGTGGGCGGGACAGGTCTTACAATGAGCAGTTCTTC
CASSGRDRSYNEQFF
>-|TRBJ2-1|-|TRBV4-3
TGCGCCAGCAGCAAACAAGGGCTAGCGTTCGACGAGCAGTTCTTC
CASSKQGLAFDEQFF
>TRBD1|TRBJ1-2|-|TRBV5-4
TGTGCCAGCAGCTATAGAGGGACAGGGAATCGCTACACCTTC
CASSYRGTGNRYTF
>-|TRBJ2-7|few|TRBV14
TGTGCCAGCAGCCCCCCAGGGGTAGGGGGGGCTCTAGACGAGCAGTACTTC
CASSPPGVGGALDEQYF
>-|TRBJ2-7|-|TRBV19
TGTGCCAGTAGTATCGGTGGAGGGTACGACGAGCAGTACTTC
CASSIGGGYDEQYF
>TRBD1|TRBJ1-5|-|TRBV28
TGTGCCAGCAGTTGGGGAGAGGGGGCACCTACAATACTTACTCTAGAGGGCCAGCCCCAGCATTTT
CASSWGEGAPTILTLEGQPQHF
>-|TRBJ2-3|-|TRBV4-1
TGCGCCAGCAGCCAAGAGGGCACGGCCACAGATACGCAGTATTTT
CASSQEGTATDTQYF
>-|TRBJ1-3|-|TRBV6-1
TGTGCCAGCAGTGATGGCGCCTCTGGAAACACCATATATTTT
CASSDGASGNTIYF
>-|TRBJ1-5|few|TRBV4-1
TGCGCCAGCAGCCCGTACGGGGAGTATCAGCCCCAGCATTTT
CASSPYGEYQPQHF
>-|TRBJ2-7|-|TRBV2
TGTGCCAGCAGTGAAGCGCCTCAGACGTTGGAGCAGTACTTC
CASSEAPQTLEQYF
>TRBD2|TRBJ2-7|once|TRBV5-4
TGTGCCAGCAGCTTGGTCGGACTAGCGGCGTACGAGCAGTACTTC
CASSLVGLAAYEQYF
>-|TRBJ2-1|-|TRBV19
TGTGCCAGTAGTATCGCCAGGCACTACAATGAGCAGTTCTTC
CASSIARHYNEQFF
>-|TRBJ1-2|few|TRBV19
TGTGCCAGTAGTCCCCGTGGAGCCTATGGCTACACCTTC
CASSPRGAYGYTF
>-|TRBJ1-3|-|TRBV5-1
TGCGCCAGCAGCCCGAACCAGGAGGACACCATATATTTT
CASSPNQEDTIYF
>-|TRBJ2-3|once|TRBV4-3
TGCGCCAGCAGCCAACCGGGGGCGGATACGCAGTATTTT
CASSQPGADTQYF
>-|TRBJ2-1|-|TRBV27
TGTGCCAGCAGTTTATATTGGGGCAATGAGCAGTTCTTC
CASSLYWGNEQFF
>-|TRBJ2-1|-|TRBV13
TGTGCCAGCAGCTTTCCCTCAGGGAGCTCCTACAATGAGCAGTTCTTC
CASSFPSGSSYNEQFF
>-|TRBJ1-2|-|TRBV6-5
TGTGCCAGCAGTTACCATACAGGGTTGGGCTACACCTTC
CASSYHTGLGYTF
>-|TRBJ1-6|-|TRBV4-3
TGCGCCAGCAAGGGTCAGCGCTCGGAAAATTCACCCCTCCACTTT
CASKGQRSENSPLHF
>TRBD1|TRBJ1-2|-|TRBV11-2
TGTGCCAGCAGCTTAGATCCGGGGACAGTCTATGGCTACACCTTC
CASSLDPGTVYGYTF
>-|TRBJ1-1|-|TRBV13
TGTGCCAGCAGCACACGTCAGGGTTTAGACACTGAAGCTTTCTTT
CASSTRQGLDTEAFF
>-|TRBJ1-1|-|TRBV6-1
TGTGCCAGCAGGGAGGGGGACGGGTACACTGAAGCTTTCTTT
CASREGDGYTEAFF
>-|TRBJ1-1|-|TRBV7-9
TGTGCCAGCAGCTTTACGGGACATACTGAAGCTTTCTTT
CASSFTGHTEAFF
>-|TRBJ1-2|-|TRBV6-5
TGTGCCAGCACCCAGGACGTAAGCTATGGCTACACCTTC
CASTQDVSYGYTF
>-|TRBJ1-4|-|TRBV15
TGTGCCACCAGCATTTACAGTAGAACTAATGAAAAACTGTTTTTT
CATSIYSRTNEKLFF
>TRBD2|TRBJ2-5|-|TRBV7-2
TGTGCCAGCAGCTTAGGGCTAGCGGGGGCCCACCGAGAGACCCAGTACTTC
CASSLGLAGAHRETQYF